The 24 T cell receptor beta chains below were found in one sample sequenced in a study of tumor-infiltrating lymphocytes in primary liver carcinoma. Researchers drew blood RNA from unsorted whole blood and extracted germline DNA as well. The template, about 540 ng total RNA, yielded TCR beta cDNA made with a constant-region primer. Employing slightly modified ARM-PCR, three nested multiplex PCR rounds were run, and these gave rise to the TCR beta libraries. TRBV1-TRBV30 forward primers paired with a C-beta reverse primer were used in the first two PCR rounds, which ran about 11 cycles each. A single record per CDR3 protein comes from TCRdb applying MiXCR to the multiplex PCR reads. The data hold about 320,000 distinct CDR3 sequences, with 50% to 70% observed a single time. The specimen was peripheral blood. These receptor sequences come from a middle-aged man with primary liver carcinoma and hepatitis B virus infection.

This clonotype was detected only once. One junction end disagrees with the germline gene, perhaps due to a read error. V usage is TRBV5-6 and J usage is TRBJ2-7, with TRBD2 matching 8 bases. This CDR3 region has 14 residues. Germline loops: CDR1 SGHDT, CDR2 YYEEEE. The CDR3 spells CTSSGSQGSHEQYF. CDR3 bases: TGTACCAGCAGCGGGAGTCAGGGGAGCCACGAGCAGTACTTC. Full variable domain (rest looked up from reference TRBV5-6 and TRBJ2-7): DAGVTQSPTHLIKTRGQQVTLRCSPKSGHDTVSWYQQALGQGPQFIFQYYEEEERQRGNFPDRFSGHQFPNYSSELNVNALLLGDSALYLCTSSGSQGSHEQYFGPGTRLTVT.

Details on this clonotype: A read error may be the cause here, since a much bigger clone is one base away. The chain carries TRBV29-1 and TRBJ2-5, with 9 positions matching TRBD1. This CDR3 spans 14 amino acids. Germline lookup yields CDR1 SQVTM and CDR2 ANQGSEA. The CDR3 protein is CNVRGTGSQETQYF. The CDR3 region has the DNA TGCAACGTTAGAGGGACAGGGTCCCAAGAGACCCAGTACTTC.

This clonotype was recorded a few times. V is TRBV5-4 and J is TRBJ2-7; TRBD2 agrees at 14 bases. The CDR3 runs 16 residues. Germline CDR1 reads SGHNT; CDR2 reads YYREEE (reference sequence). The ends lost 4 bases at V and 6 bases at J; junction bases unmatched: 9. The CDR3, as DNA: TGTGCCAGCAGCCCCGGGACTAGCGGGAGTTTCCCCGAGCAGTACTTC. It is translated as CASSPGTSGSFPEQYF.

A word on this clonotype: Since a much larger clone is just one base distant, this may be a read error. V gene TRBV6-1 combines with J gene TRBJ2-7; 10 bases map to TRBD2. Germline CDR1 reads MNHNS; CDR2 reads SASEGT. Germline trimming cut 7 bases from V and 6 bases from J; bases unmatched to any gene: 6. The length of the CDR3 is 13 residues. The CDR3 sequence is CASKGLARSEQYF. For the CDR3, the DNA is TGTGCCAGCAAGGGACTAGCGAGGAGCGAGCAGTACTTC.

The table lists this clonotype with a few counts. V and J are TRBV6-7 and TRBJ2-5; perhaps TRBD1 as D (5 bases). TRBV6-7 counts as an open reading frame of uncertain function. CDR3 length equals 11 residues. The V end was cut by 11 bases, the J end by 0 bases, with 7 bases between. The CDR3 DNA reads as TGTGCCCCCAGGGACCAAGAGACCCAGTACTTC. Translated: CAPRDQETQYF.

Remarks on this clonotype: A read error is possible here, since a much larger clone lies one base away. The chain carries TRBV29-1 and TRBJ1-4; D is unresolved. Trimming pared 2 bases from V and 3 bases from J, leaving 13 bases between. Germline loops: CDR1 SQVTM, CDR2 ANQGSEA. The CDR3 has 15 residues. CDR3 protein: CSVEFYTASNEKLFF. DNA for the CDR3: TGCAGCGTTGAATTTTACACAGCGTCTAATGAAAAACTGTTTTTT.

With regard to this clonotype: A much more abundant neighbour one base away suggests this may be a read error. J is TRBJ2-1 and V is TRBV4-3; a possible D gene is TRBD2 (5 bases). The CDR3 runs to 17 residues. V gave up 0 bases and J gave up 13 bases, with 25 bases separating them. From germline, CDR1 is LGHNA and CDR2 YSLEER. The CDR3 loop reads CASSQDFRGIHNSEQFF. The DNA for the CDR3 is TGCGCCAGCAGCCAAGATTTTAGAGGGATACACAACTCGGAACAGTTCTTC.

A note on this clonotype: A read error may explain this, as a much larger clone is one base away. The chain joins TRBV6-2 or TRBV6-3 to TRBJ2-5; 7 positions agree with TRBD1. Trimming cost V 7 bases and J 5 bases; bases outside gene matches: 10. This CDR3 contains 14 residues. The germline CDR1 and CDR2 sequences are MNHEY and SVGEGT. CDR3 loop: CASTPTGVMETQYF. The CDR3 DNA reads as TGTGCCAGCACACCCACAGGGGTTATGGAGACCCAGTACTTC.

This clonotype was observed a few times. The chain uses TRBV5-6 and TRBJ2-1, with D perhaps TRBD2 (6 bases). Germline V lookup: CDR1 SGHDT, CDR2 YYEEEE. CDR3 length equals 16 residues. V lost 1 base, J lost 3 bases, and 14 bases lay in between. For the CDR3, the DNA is TGTGCCAGCAGCTTGTCTGTGGGAGGCTTCTACAATGAGCAGTTCTTC. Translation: CASSLSVGGFYNEQFF.

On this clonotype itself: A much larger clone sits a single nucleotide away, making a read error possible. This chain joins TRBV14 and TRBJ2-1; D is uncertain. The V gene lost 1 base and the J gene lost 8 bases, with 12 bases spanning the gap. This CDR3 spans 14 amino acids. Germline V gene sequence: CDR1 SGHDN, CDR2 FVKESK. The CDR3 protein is CASSQGGWIDEQFF. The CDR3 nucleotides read TGTGCCAGCAGCCAAGGGGGATGGATCGATGAGCAGTTCTTC.

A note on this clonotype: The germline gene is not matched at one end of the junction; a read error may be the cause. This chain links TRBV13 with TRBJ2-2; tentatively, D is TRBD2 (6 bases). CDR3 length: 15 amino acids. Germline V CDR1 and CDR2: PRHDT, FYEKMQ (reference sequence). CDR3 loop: CASSLGLQNTGEPFF. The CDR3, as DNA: TGTGCCAGCAGCCTGGGACTTCAGAACACCGGGGAGCCGTTTTTT. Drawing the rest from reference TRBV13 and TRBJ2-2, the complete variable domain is AAGVIQSPRHLIKEKRETATLKCYPIPRHDTVYWYQQGPGQDPQFLISFYEKMQSDKGSIPDRFSAQQFSDYHSELNMSSLELGDSALYFCASSLGLQNTGEPFFGEGSRLTVL.

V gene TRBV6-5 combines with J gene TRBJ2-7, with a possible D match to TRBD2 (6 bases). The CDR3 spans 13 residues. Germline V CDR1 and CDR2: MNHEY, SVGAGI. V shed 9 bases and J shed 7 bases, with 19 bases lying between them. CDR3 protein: CASTVVAGLEQYF. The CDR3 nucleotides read TGTGCCAGTACCGTAGTGGCGGGACTGGAGCAGTACTTC.

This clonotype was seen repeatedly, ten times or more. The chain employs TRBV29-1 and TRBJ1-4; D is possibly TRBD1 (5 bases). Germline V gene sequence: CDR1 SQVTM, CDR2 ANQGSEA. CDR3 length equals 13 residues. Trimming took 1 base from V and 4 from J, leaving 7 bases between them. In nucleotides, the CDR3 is TGCAGCGTTGAAGGGGGGGATAATGAAAAACTGTTTTTT. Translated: CSVEGGDNEKLFF.

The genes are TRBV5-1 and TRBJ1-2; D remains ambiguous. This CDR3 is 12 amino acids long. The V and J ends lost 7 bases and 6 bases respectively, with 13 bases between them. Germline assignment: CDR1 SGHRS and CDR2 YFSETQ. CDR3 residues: CASSSENNGYTF. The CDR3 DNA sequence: TGCGCCAGCTCATCTGAGAACAATGGCTACACCTTC.

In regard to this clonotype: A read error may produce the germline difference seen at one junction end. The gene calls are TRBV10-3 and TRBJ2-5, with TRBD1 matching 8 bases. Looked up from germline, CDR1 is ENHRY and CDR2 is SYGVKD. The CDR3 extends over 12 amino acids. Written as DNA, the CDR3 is TGTGTCATCAGGGGGCTGGGAGAGACCCAGTACTTC. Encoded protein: CVIRGLGETQYF.

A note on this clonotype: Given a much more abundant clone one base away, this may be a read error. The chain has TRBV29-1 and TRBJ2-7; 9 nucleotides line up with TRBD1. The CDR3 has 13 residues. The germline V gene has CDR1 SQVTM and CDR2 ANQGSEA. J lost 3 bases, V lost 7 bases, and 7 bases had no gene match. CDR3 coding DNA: TGCAGCGCTTCGGGACAGGGAGTCTACGAGCAGTACTTC. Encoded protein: CSASGQGVYEQYF.

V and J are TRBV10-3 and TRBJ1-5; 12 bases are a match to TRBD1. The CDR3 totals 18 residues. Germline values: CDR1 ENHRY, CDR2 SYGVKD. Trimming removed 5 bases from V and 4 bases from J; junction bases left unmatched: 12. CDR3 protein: CAISMSGGTGGSNQPQHF. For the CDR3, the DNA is TGTGCCATCAGTATGTCCGGCGGGACAGGGGGCAGTAATCAGCCCCAGCATTTT.

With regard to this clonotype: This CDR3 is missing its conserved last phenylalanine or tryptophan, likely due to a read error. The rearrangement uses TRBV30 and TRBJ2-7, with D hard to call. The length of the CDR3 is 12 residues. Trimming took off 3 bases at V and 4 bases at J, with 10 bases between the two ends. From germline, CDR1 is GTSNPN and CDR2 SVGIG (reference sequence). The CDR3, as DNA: TGTGCCTGGAGAGTATCCCCTTACGAGCAGTACTAC. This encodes CAWRVSPYEQYY.

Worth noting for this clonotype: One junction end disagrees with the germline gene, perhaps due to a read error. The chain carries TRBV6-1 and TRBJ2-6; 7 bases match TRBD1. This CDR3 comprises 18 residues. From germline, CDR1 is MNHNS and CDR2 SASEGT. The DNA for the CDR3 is TGTGCCAGCCTACTCAAGCCCGACAGGGAACCCGGGGTCAACGTCCTGACTTTC. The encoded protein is CASLLKPDREPGVNVLTF.

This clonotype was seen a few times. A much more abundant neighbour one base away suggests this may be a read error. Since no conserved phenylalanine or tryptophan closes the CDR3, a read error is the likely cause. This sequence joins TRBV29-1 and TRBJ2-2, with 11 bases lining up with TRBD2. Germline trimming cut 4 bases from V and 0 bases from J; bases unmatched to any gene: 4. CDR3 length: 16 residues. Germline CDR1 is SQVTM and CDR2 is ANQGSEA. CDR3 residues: CSVAGLAATNTGELFL. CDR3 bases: TGCAGCGTTGCGGGACTAGCGGCAACGAACACCGGGGAGCTGTTTCTT.

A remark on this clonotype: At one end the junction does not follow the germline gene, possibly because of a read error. In DNA, the CDR3 is TGTGCCAGCAGCTTTCCGATGGGACGCACCGGGGTGCTGTTTTTT. Its protein is CASSFPMGRTGVLFF. The gene calls are TRBV28 and TRBJ2-2, with D perhaps given as TRBD1 or TRBD2 (5 bases each). The V gene's germline CDR1 is MDHEN and CDR2 SYDVKM. This CDR3 has 15 residues. The complete variable domain, with remaining parts taken from reference TRBV28 and TRBJ2-2, reads DVKVTQSSRYLVKRTGEKVFLECVQDMDHENMFWYRQDPGLGLRLIYFSYDVKMKEKGDIPEGYSVSREKKERFSLILESASTNQTSMYLCASSFPMGRTGVLFFGEGSRLTVL.

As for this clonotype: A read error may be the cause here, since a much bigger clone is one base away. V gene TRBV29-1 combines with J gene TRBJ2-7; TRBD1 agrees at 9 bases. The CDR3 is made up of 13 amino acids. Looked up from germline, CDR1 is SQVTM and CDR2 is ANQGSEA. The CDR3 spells CNVSSTGGYEQYF. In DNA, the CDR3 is TGCAACGTTAGTTCGACAGGGGGCTACGAGCAGTACTTC.

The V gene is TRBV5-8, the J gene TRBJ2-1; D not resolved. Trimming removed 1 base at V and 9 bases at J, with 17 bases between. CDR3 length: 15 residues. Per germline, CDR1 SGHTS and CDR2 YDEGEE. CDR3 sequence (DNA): TGTGCCAGCAGCTTGAGGCCACCCGATGTGGTTGAGCAGTTCTTC. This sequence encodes CASSLRPPDVVEQFF. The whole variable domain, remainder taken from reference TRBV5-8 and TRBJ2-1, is EAGVTQSPTHLIKTRGQQATLRCSPISGHTSVYWYQQALGLGLQFLLWYDEGEERNRGNFPPRFSGRQFPNYSSELNVNALELEDSALYLCASSLRPPDVVEQFFGPGTRLTVL.

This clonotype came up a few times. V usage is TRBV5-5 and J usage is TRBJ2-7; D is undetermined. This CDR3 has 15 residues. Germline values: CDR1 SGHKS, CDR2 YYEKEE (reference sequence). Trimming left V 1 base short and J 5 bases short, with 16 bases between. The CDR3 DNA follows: TGTGCCAGCAGCTTGCGTCGCCAGACAAATAACGAGCAGTACTTC. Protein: CASSLRRQTNNEQYF.